A single sample is the source of the 30 T cell receptor beta chains below, sequenced in a study of Graves' ophthalmopathy and Graves' hyperthyroidism. As the template, RNA transcripts were used to amplify TCR beta CDR3 regions. Second-round multiplex PCR came after first-round RT-PCR with HTBI primers. MiXCR was run by TCRdb on the multiplex PCR reads, yielding one entry per CDR3 protein. The table includes roughly 410,000 distinct CDR3 sequences, 15% detected once. The specimen was peripheral blood. These receptors came from a young woman with stable Graves' hyperthyroidism.

This clonotype has at least ten counts. The chain has TRBV24-1 and TRBJ2-5; TRBD1 aligns across 8 bases. V gave up 7 bases and J gave up 0 bases; unmatched junction bases: 6. From germline, CDR1 is KGHDR and CDR2 SFDVKD. This CDR3 region has 15 residues. The CDR3 sequence: CATSPGQGHQETQYF. The CDR3 DNA is TGTGCCACCAGCCCCGGACAGGGCCACCAAGAGACCCAGTACTTC.

Concerning this clonotype itself: The junction and the germline gene differ at one end; a read error may be behind it. This chain uses TRBV7-2 with TRBJ1-1; D is possibly TRBD1 (5 bases). Germline CDR1 reads SGHTA; CDR2 reads FQGNSA. This CDR3 has 13 residues. The CDR3 here is CASREGLGTEVFF. Written as DNA, the CDR3 is TGTGCCAGCAGGGAGGGGTTAGGGACTGAAGTTTTCTTT.

This clonotype was observed many times. The chain employs TRBV15 and TRBJ1-5, with a possible D match to TRBD1 (5 bases). The CDR3 is 14 amino acids. The germline gives CDR1 LNHNV, CDR2 YYDKDF (reference sequence). The ends were cut back, 6 bases at V and 5 bases at J, with 14 bases in the middle. CDR3 region: CATSFRDKDQPQHF. The CDR3 DNA reads TGTGCCACCAGTTTCAGGGATAAGGATCAGCCCCAGCATTTT.

This clonotype was seen ten or more times. V is TRBV7-2 and J is TRBJ1-6; D unclear. Trimming shortened V by 5 bases and J by 4 bases, and 12 bases separated the two germline ends. This CDR3 has 15 residues. CDR1 and CDR2 (germline): SGHTA, FQGNSA. DNA of the CDR3: TGTGCCAGCAGCCTCTTGCTAATATATAATTCACCCCTCCACTTT. Protein sequence: CASSLLLIYNSPLHF.

In its sample, this clonotype was seen many times. The chain uses TRBV13 and TRBJ2-7; 7 positions match TRBD2. This CDR3 has 13 amino acids. CDR1 and CDR2 (germline): PRHDT, FYEKMQ (reference sequence). V dropped 4 bases and J dropped 3; count of bases not matched to a gene: 3. DNA of the CDR3: TGTGCCAGCAGCTCGGGGGGAAACTACGAGCAGTACTTC. Translation: CASSSGGNYEQYF.

This clonotype was seen many times. V and J are TRBV2 and TRBJ2-5; D is unclear. Trimming removed 6 bases from V and 0 bases from J, with 8 bases in between. Germline V lookup: CDR1 SNHLY, CDR2 FYNNEI. This CDR3 is built from 13 residues. CDR3 amino acids: CASRAEYQETQYF. CDR3 coding DNA: TGTGCCAGCAGGGCGGAGTACCAAGAGACCCAGTACTTC. The entire variable domain, with the rest obtained from reference TRBV2 and TRBJ2-5, is as follows: EPEVTQTPSHQVTQMGQEVILRCVPISNHLYFYWYRQILGQKVEFLVSFYNNEISEKSEIFDDQFSVERPDGSNFTLKIRSTKLEDSAMYFCASRAEYQETQYFGPGTRLLVL.

Concerning this clonotype itself: A single base separates this from a much larger clone, so it may be a read error. This chain uses TRBV12-3 or TRBV12-4 with TRBJ1-5, with D unresolved. The CDR3 has 12 residues. The CDR3 region is CASSFFDQPQQF. The CDR3 DNA reads TGTGCCAGCAGTTTTTTTGATCAGCCCCAGCAGTTT.

This clonotype was counted a few times. This rearrangement joins TRBV19 to TRBJ1-5; possible D gene TRBD1, 5 bases. This CDR3 region has 15 residues. CDR1 is LNHDA and CDR2 is SQIVND in the germline V gene (reference sequence). V dropped 6 bases and J dropped 2 bases, with 14 bases sitting between them. As DNA, the CDR3 is TGTGCCAGTAGGGTACGGGGGAGAGGCAATCAGCCCCAGCATTTT. Its translation: CASRVRGRGNQPQHF.

V gene TRBV6-2 or TRBV6-3 combines with J gene TRBJ2-4; D possibly corresponds to TRBD2 (5 bases). The CDR3 runs to 12 residues. Germline CDR1 MNHEY, CDR2 SVGEGT. Trimming removed 6 bases at V and 8 bases at J, with 11 bases between. The chain's CDR3 is CASSARGYIQYF. In nucleotides, the CDR3 is TGTGCCAGCAGCGCCCGGGGATACATTCAGTACTTC.

This clonotype was counted at least ten times. The rearrangement joins TRBV6-2 or TRBV6-3 to TRBJ2-7; D may be TRBD1 (5 bases). Germline V CDR1 and CDR2: MNHEY, SVGEGT. V lost 5 bases, J lost 0 bases, and 8 bases lay in between. The CDR3 runs to 13 residues. The CDR3 nucleotides read TGTGCCAGCAGTGACAGAAGCTCCTACGAGCAGTACTTC. Its translation is CASSDRSSYEQYF.

In this sample, this clonotype turned up many times. V is TRBV2 and J is TRBJ1-1; possibly TRBD1 for D (6 bases). Looked up from germline, CDR1 is SNHLY and CDR2 is FYNNEI. The V gene lost 6 bases and the J gene lost 2 bases, with 13 bases spanning the gap. This CDR3 is 14 amino acids long. In DNA, the CDR3 is TGTGCCAGCAGCGCCACAGGGTTAAACACTGAAGCTTTCTTT. Protein product: CASSATGLNTEAFF.

This clonotype was recorded at least ten times. V gene TRBV9 combines with J gene TRBJ1-2, with D perhaps matching TRBD1 (6 bases). CDR1 and CDR2 from the germline V gene are SGDLS and YYNGEE. V gave up 0 bases and J gave up 3 bases, with 12 bases separating them. The CDR3 sequence is 15 residues long. DNA for the CDR3: TGTGCCAGCAGCGTAGAGGTGGACAGCGACTATGGCTACACCTTC. Translated, it gives CASSVEVDSDYGYTF.

This clonotype was picked up many times. The genes are TRBV2 and TRBJ1-2; D may be TRBD1 (6 bases). The CDR3 extends over 12 amino acids. The germline V and J ends were trimmed by 7 bases and 10 bases, with 16 bases remaining between them. CDR1 and CDR2 (germline): SNHLY, FYNNEI. The CDR3 loop reads CASTLHGQSYTF. Written as DNA, the CDR3 is TGTGCCAGCACCCTCCACGGACAGTCCTACACCTTC.

This clonotype was seen repeatedly, ten times or more. The J gene is TRBJ2-5, the V gene TRBV27; D ambiguous. Trimming cost V 5 bases and J 7 bases, with 17 bases left between them. The length of the CDR3 is 14 residues. CDR1 MNHEY and CDR2 SMNVEV come from the germline V gene (reference sequence). The CDR3 loop is CASSPATGWVTQYF. CDR3 coding DNA: TGTGCCAGCAGTCCGGCAACTGGGTGGGTGACCCAGTACTTC.

This clonotype was observed at least ten times. The chain carries TRBV29-1 and TRBJ1-1; 7 nucleotides match TRBD1. Germline values: CDR1 SQVTM, CDR2 ANQGSEA. V gave up 6 bases and J gave up 1 base; unmatched junction bases: 5. The length of the CDR3 is 13 residues. The CDR3: CSVTRGRNTEAFF. The CDR3 region has the DNA TGCAGCGTGACCAGGGGGAGGAACACTGAAGCTTTCTTT.

This clonotype was counted at least ten times. V usage is TRBV7-3 and J usage is TRBJ2-2; D not certain. Per germline, CDR1 SGHTA and CDR2 FQGTGA. Trimming took 5 bases from V and 3 from J, leaving 7 bases between them. CDR3 length: 13 residues. The CDR3 DNA reads TGTGCCAGCAGCAACGGGTACACCGGGGAGCTGTTTTTT. Protein product: CASSNGYTGELFF.

The table lists this clonotype with a few counts. This may stem from a read error, because a much larger clone lies one nucleotide away. The V call is TRBV7-8, the J call TRBJ1-2; tentatively, D is TRBD1 (6 bases). The germline V gene has CDR1 SGHVS and CDR2 FQNEAQ. Trimming removed 5 bases at V and 6 bases at J, with 25 bases between. The CDR3 has 17 amino acids. CDR3 sequence: CASSHYWGALLGHGYTF. CDR3 sequence (DNA): TGTGCCAGCAGCCACTATTGGGGGGCTCTCCTTGGCCATGGCTACACCTTC.

Ten or more counts support this clonotype. CDR3: CASSQDWEDEAFF. CDR3 nucleotides: TGTGCCAGCAGCCAAGATTGGGAGGATGAAGCTTTCTTT. The chain employs TRBV3-1 and TRBJ1-1; unclear D gene. Germline V CDR1 and CDR2: LGHDT, YNNKEL (reference sequence). Deletions cut 0 bases from V and 7 bases from J, with 9 bases between. The CDR3 has 13 amino acids.

This clonotype appeared many times. The chain has TRBV20-1 and TRBJ1-2; 12 bases align to TRBD1. The J segment lost 5 bases and the V segment lost 6 bases, leaving 13 bases of the junction unmatched. The CDR3 consists of 16 residues. CDR1 is DFQATT, CDR2 SNEGSKA, per germline (reference sequence). This CDR3 reads CSAREMGTGGAYGYTF. The CDR3 bases are TGCAGTGCAAGGGAAATGGGGACAGGGGGCGCGTATGGCTACACCTTC.

This clonotype was observed at least ten times. The chain uses TRBV7-9 and TRBJ1-2, with TRBD1 as a possible D gene (5 bases). Germline values: CDR1 SEHNR, CDR2 FQNEAQ (reference sequence). V dropped 5 bases and J dropped 4 bases, with 11 bases sitting between them. The CDR3 runs to 13 residues. CDR3 in DNA: TGTGCCAGCAGCGGGGGATTCGGCTATGGCTACACCTTC. This encodes CASSGGFGYGYTF.

This clonotype has a count of ten or more. The rearrangement joins TRBV11-3 to TRBJ2-7; 9 nucleotides agree with TRBD1. This CDR3 spans 16 amino acids. V trimming: 1 base; J trimming: 3 bases; junction bases outside the gene matches: 7. Germline V gene data show CDR1 as SGHNT and CDR2 as YENEEA. The CDR3 bases are TGTGCCAGCAGCTTAGGGGGAACAGGGGGCGTCTACGAGCAGTACTTC. It encodes CASSLGGTGGVYEQYF.

This clonotype was picked up many times. The V and J genes are TRBV11-2 and TRBJ1-5; a possible D gene is TRBD1 (5 bases). The germline V gene encodes CDR1 SGHAT and CDR2 FQNNGV. The CDR3 length is 16 residues. Trimming took off 5 bases at V and 0 bases at J, with 14 bases between the two ends. The DNA of the CDR3 is TGTGCCAGCAGCCCGTGGGGCCAGTATAGCAATCAGCCCCAGCATTTT. This gives the protein CASSPWGQYSNQPQHF.

A remark on this clonotype: A read error is possible here, since a much larger clone lies one base away. This chain connects TRBV5-1 to TRBJ2-7, with a weak D call TRBD2 (5 bases). The germline V gene has CDR1 SGHRS and CDR2 YFSETQ. This CDR3 contains 14 residues. The CDR3 protein is CASDARRQLYEQCF. CDR3 sequence (DNA): TGCGCCAGCGACGCCCGGAGGCAACTCTACGAGCAGTGCTTC.

This chain connects TRBV24-1 to TRBJ2-7, with D unclear. CDR3 length equals 11 residues. Germline V gene sequence: CDR1 KGHDR, CDR2 SFDVKD. V was clipped by 2 bases and J by 5 bases, with 3 bases between them. CDR3 sequence (DNA): TGTGCCACCAGTGATTCCCACGAGCAGTACTTC. This translates into CATSDSHEQYF.

This clonotype was seen ten or more times. V and J are TRBV7-8 and TRBJ2-7; 10 positions match TRBD2. This CDR3 has 16 amino acids. J lost 6 bases, V lost 1 base, and 9 bases had no gene match. Germline assignment: CDR1 SGHVS and CDR2 FQNEAQ. This CDR3 reads CASSLGRARTSGEQYF. The CDR3, as DNA: TGTGCCAGCAGCTTAGGTAGGGCCCGGACTAGCGGCGAGCAGTACTTC. The full variable domain, completed using reference TRBV7-8 and TRBJ2-7, is GAGVSQSPRYKVAKRGQDVALRCDPISGHVSLFWYQQALGQGPEFLTYFQNEAQLDKSGLPSDRFFAERPEGSVSTLKIQRTQQEDSAVYLCASSLGRARTSGEQYFGPGTRLTVT.

In its sample, this clonotype was seen many times. The CDR3: CASSSGQNLQETQYF. The CDR3 nucleotides are TGTGCCAGTAGTTCAGGACAGAACCTACAAGAGACCCAGTACTTC. This chain uses TRBV19 with TRBJ2-5; a possible D gene is TRBD1 (6 bases). This CDR3 region has 15 residues. Germline CDR1 LNHDA, CDR2 SQIVND (reference sequence). Trimming removed 5 bases from V and 2 bases from J, with 15 bases in between.

At least ten counts were recorded for this clonotype. The junction shows a germline mismatch at one end, possibly a read error. This chain connects TRBV5-1 to TRBJ1-2; 10 bases match TRBD1. Germline V gives CDR1 SGHRS, CDR2 YFSETQ. The CDR3 contains 12 residues. The CDR3: CASRPGTGDQAF. Here the CDR3 DNA reads TGCGCCAGCAGGCCCGGGACAGGGGACCAGGCCTTC.

Many counts were recorded for this clonotype. V usage is TRBV6-5 and J usage is TRBJ1-2; TRBD1 matches at 9 bases. From germline, CDR1 is MNHEY and CDR2 SVGAGI. This CDR3 has 15 amino acids. V dropped 0 bases and J dropped 4; count of bases not matched to a gene: 3. The CDR3 spells CASSYSGTGSYGYTF. As DNA, the CDR3 is TGTGCCAGCAGTTACTCCGGGACAGGGAGCTATGGCTACACCTTC.

The table lists this clonotype with many counts. The chain recombines TRBV6-8 with TRBJ1-1; unclear D gene. V lost 5 bases to trimming and J lost 5 bases, with 21 bases between them. From germline, CDR1 is MNHGY and CDR2 SAAAGT. This CDR3 is built from 16 residues. CDR3 sequence reads: CASSPPWEPSKTEAFF. Here the CDR3 DNA reads TGTGCCAGCAGTCCTCCTTGGGAGCCAAGTAAGACTGAAGCTTTCTTT.

This clonotype was seen at least ten times. The chain employs TRBV11-2 and TRBJ1-1; TRBD1 agrees at 8 bases. After removal of 6 bases from V and 2 bases from J, the junction contained 5 bases not matched to a gene. Germline values: CDR1 SGHAT, CDR2 FQNNGV. The CDR3 contains 14 residues. DNA for the CDR3: TGTGCCAGCAGGGACAGGGTCCCAAACACTGAAGCTTTCTTT. Translating gives CASRDRVPNTEAFF.